This T cell receptor beta chain was recorded in a study of cytomegalovirus exposure and HLA in healthy donors. This CDR3 contains 20 residues. The germline gives CDR1 LGHNA, CDR2 YSLEER. V trimming: 1 base; J trimming: 7 bases; junction bases outside the gene matches: 19. The PCR was carried out with 60 Vbeta primers and 13 Jbeta primers. Measured with immunoSEQ multiplex PCR; TCRdb has only the in-frame clones, and not every one. The table shows under 200,000 clones, with around 80% occurring only once. Whole-study findings and limits: It has been reported that TCR beta sequences accurately predicted the HLA-A and HLA-B alleles of most subjects. DRB1 had the most TCR associations and HLA-C the fewest, a later analysis found, with rates varying by HLA locus.

As concerns this clone: Its antigen is unknown.

Sequencing used PBMCs. The sequence came from a man aged 35 to 55 in good health and CMV-seronegative. The genes are TRBV4-3 and TRBJ2-4; 10 bases map to TRBD1. In nucleotides, the CDR3 is TGCGCCAGCAGCCAAGTTCAAACCGGGAGGGTCCGACAGGGGGCTAACATTCAGTACTTC. Residues: CASSQVQTGRVRQGANIQYF.